Listed here are 17 T cell receptor beta chains from one sample, sequenced in a study of cytomegalovirus exposure and HLA in healthy donors. PCR involved 60 Vbeta and 13 Jbeta primers. Clones were sequenced by immunoSEQ multiplex PCR, and TCRdb holds only the in-frame ones, with some missing. The sample table includes 200,000 or so clones. The source material was PBMCs. These receptors were collected from a boy between 10 and 17 years old in good health and CMV-seronegative.

CDR3 nucleotide sequence: TGTGCCAGCAGCCCCGAGGGACAGGGTGGGTCAGATACGCAGTATTTT. Translation gives CASSPEGQGGSDTQYF. The chain employs TRBV5-6 and TRBJ2-3, with 9 bases aligning to TRBD1. The CDR3 sequence is 16 residues long. Germline CDR1 SGHDT, CDR2 YYEEEE. With 4 bases clipped from V and 4 bases from J, the junction kept 10 bases outside the gene matches.

V gene TRBV4-1 combines with J gene TRBJ2-2; 7 bases line up with TRBD1. The ends lost 0 bases at V and 4 bases at J; junction bases unmatched: 8. The CDR3 length is 17 residues. Germline V lookup: CDR1 MGHRA, CDR2 YSYEKL. The CDR3 is CASSQDSAGGVTGELFF. DNA of the CDR3: TGCGCCAGCAGCCAAGATTCCGCAGGGGGTGTCACCGGGGAGCTGTTTTTT.

The rearrangement joins TRBV14 to TRBJ1-1; D is possibly TRBD1 (6 bases). Germline V gives CDR1 SGHDN, CDR2 FVKESK. CDR3 length: 17 residues. Trimming stripped 2 bases from V and 4 bases from J, with 20 bases between. Here the CDR3 DNA reads TGTGCCAGCAGCCAACTTGGGACATCCCCAAGGGGCACTGAAGCTTTCTTT. It encodes CASSQLGTSPRGTEAFF.

The chain carries TRBV11-1 and TRBJ2-7; weak D call: TRBD1 (6 bases). The CDR3 runs 15 residues. Germline loops: CDR1 SGHAT, CDR2 FQDESV (reference sequence). Trimming removed 1 base from V and 2 bases from J, with 12 bases in between. The CDR3 loop is CASSLGGTRTYEQYF. CDR3 DNA sequence: TGTGCCAGCAGCTTAGGAGGGACAAGAACCTACGAGCAGTACTTC.

The chain has TRBV15 and TRBJ2-5; TRBD2 matches at 11 bases. The CDR3 runs to 13 residues. Germline V gives CDR1 LNHNV, CDR2 YYDKDF (reference sequence). The trim removed 8 bases at V and 5 bases at J, leaving 4 bases unmatched. The CDR3 loop reads CATASGGTETQYF. The CDR3 DNA reads TGTGCCACCGCTAGCGGGGGGACGGAGACCCAGTACTTC.

The V and J genes are TRBV7-2 and TRBJ2-5, with a tentative D call TRBD2 (6 bases). CDR1 and CDR2 (germline): SGHTA, FQGNSA. V dropped 0 bases and J dropped 7 bases, with 6 bases sitting between them. CDR3 length: 12 residues. CDR3 amino acids: CASSLAGGTQYF. CDR3 in DNA: TGTGCCAGCAGCTTAGCCGGGGGGACCCAGTACTTC.

V and J are TRBV13 and TRBJ1-4; possible D gene TRBD1, 6 bases. This CDR3 has 14 residues. CDR1 and CDR2 from the germline V gene are PRHDT and FYEKMQ (reference sequence). The V and J ends lost 4 bases and 5 bases respectively, with 11 bases between them. For the CDR3, the DNA is TGTGCCAGCAGCTCTCAGGGGATAAATGAAAAACTGTTTTTT. Translated: CASSSQGINEKLFF.

The V gene is TRBV11-2, the J gene TRBJ1-2, with unresolved D. Germline loops: CDR1 SGHAT, CDR2 FQNNGV. The CDR3 totals 15 residues. The V and J ends lost 1 base and 2 bases respectively, with 11 bases between them. The CDR3 nucleotides read TGTGCCAGCAGCTTAGGCGTAGCCGCAAACTATGGCTACACCTTC. Translating it yields CASSLGVAANYGYTF.

This sequence joins TRBV5-1 and TRBJ1-2; D not resolved. This CDR3 has 14 amino acids. The V gene's germline CDR1 is SGHRS and CDR2 YFSETQ. Trimming left V 4 bases short and J 8 bases short, with 18 bases between. The CDR3 reads CASSLSTVSFGYTF. CDR3 sequence (DNA): TGCGCCAGCAGCCTCTCTACGGTTTCCTTCGGCTACACCTTC.

This chain joins TRBV4-3 and TRBJ2-1; maybe TRBD2 (5 bases). Trimming took off 2 bases at V and 6 bases at J, with 14 bases between the two ends. The CDR3 covers 15 residues. CDR1 is LGHNA, CDR2 YSLEER, per germline. CDR3 nucleotide sequence: TGCGCCAGCAGCCAACGGAAGAGGGATATCAATGAGCAGTTCTTC. The encoded protein is CASSQRKRDINEQFF.

The V gene is TRBV4-1, the J gene TRBJ1-3; 9 bases are shared with TRBD1. The CDR3 is 20 amino acids. Germline V gene sequence: CDR1 MGHRA, CDR2 YSYEKL. V shed 5 bases, J shed 2 bases, and the junction held 19 bases outside the gene matches. This chain's CDR3 is CASSITRPGQGTFPGNTIYF. CDR3 bases: TGCGCCAGCAGCATAACCCGCCCGGGACAGGGAACATTCCCTGGAAACACCATATATTTT.

The chain combines TRBV6-5 with TRBJ1-2, with D tentatively TRBD1 (5 bases). Trimming stripped 6 bases from V and 7 bases from J, with 15 bases between. This CDR3 comprises 13 residues. Per the germline V gene, CDR1 is MNHEY and CDR2 is SVGAGI. The CDR3, as DNA: TGTGCCAGCAGCCCCAGGGTAACGGGTGGCTACACCTTC. Residues: CASSPRVTGGYTF.

The J gene is TRBJ2-3, the V gene TRBV19, with 8 bases that match TRBD2. The CDR3 contains 14 residues. The germline V gene has CDR1 LNHDA and CDR2 SQIVND (reference sequence). The trim removed 5 bases at V and 2 bases at J, leaving 3 bases unmatched. This CDR3 reads CASSGRGDTDTQYF. The CDR3 DNA sequence: TGTGCCAGTAGTGGGCGGGGGGACACAGATACGCAGTATTTT.

V usage is TRBV6-5 and J usage is TRBJ1-5, with 9 bases aligning to TRBD1. Germline CDR1 is MNHEY and CDR2 is SVGAGI. This CDR3 comprises 13 residues. J was trimmed by 6 bases and V by 6 bases; bases with no gene match: 3. CDR3 sequence: CASSRTGVQPQHF. The CDR3 coding sequence is TGTGCCAGCAGCAGGACAGGGGTTCAGCCCCAGCATTTT.

This chain links TRBV23-1 with TRBJ2-7; a weak D match, TRBD2 (6 bases). TRBV23-1 is an ORF, and what it does is uncertain. V lost 7 bases and J lost 5, with 33 bases in between. CDR3 length equals 19 residues. This CDR3 is CASTQPSQQRTKLYDEQYF. In DNA form, the CDR3 reads TGCGCCAGCACCCAACCATCGCAACAAAGGACTAAATTGTATGACGAGCAGTACTTC.

As for this clone: One end of the junction does not line up with germline, which may come from a read error. J is TRBJ2-7 and V is TRBV2; 7 nucleotides match TRBD2. Germline lookup yields CDR1 SNHLY and CDR2 FYNNEI. This CDR3 comprises 14 residues. This CDR3 is CASSLRGGASTGGF. CDR3 DNA sequence: TGTGCCAGCAGCCTGAGAGGCGGGGCCTCCACGGGGGGCTTC.

This chain uses TRBV9 with TRBJ2-7, with D maybe TRBD1 (6 bases). The germline V and J ends were trimmed by 3 bases and 0 bases, with 10 bases remaining between them. This CDR3 has 14 amino acids. The V gene's germline CDR1 is SGDLS and CDR2 YYNGEE. CDR3 in amino acids: CASSATGHSYEQYF. The CDR3 coding sequence is TGTGCCAGCAGCGCGACGGGACACTCCTACGAGCAGTACTTC. The full variable domain, in which reference TRBV9 and TRBJ2-7 provide the parts outside the CDR3, is DSGVTQTPKHLITATGQRVTLRCSPRSGDLSVYWYQQSLDQGLQFLIQYYNGEERAKGNILERFSAQQFPDLHSELNLSSLELGDSALYFCASSATGHSYEQYFGPGTRLTVT.